Below, 22 T cell receptor beta chains from the same sample are listed, as sequenced in a study of beta chain features in type 1 diabetes. Sequencing targeted expressed TCRB transcripts, as all isolated RNA had been reverse transcribed. The data were produced by immunoSEQ multiplex PCR, yet TCRdb's version contains in-frame clones alone and is incomplete. This table has around 200,000 clones, 13% appearing once. Sequencing used central memory CD4+ T cells from blood. The receptors derive from a woman aged 18-35 years in good health.

This chain connects TRBV19 to TRBJ2-3; the D gene is possibly TRBD2 (5 bases). Trimming stripped 3 bases from V and 2 bases from J, with 9 bases between. The CDR3 runs to 14 residues. CDR1 is LNHDA, CDR2 SQIVND, per germline (reference sequence). The CDR3 coding sequence is TGTGCCAGTAGTATCAGGCGGGCCACAGATACGCAGTATTTT. Translation gives CASSIRRATDTQYF.

In this sample, this clone turned up a few times. The chain recombines TRBV28 with TRBJ2-7, with 7 bases aligning to TRBD1. J gave up 0 bases and V 8 bases, and 7 bases lay outside the gene matches. The CDR3 has 14 residues. Germline CDR1 MDHEN, CDR2 SYDVKM. CDR3 bases: TGTGCCAGCCAGGGGACAGACTCCTCCTACGAGCAGTACTTC. Translating gives CASQGTDSSYEQYF.

The gene calls are TRBV25-1 and TRBJ2-7, with D perhaps TRBD1 (7 bases). This CDR3 contains 13 residues. The V and J ends lost 2 bases and 6 bases respectively, with 11 bases between them. Germline values: CDR1 MGHDK, CDR2 SYGVNS. This CDR3 reads CASSEQGGVEQYF. The DNA for the CDR3 is TGTGCCAGCAGTGAACAGGGGGGAGTCGAGCAGTACTTC.

The chain recombines TRBV30 with TRBJ1-2; 9 nucleotides line up with TRBD1. The trim removed 7 bases at V and 7 bases at J, leaving 13 bases unmatched. This CDR3 contains 14 residues. Germline V gene data show CDR1 as GTSNPN and CDR2 as SVGIG (reference sequence). CDR3 in DNA: TGTGCCTCGCCGGGGACAGGGAGTTTTGGTGGCTACACCTTC. Protein sequence: CASPGTGSFGGYTF.

This clone was seen a handful of times. The rearrangement links TRBV29-1 to TRBJ2-7, with D possibly matching TRBD1 (6 bases). V was clipped by 6 bases and J by 2 bases, with 14 bases between them. This CDR3 contains 13 residues. Germline V gene sequence: CDR1 SQVTM, CDR2 ANQGSEA. The CDR3 loop is CSVRSGTTYEQYF. CDR3 DNA: TGCAGCGTGAGGTCCGGGACAACCTACGAGCAGTACTTC.

The V gene is TRBV15, the J gene TRBJ1-1, with 8 bases matching TRBD1. The V and J ends lost 4 bases and 1 base, in that order; junction bases with no gene match: 2. Germline values: CDR1 LNHNV, CDR2 YYDKDF (reference sequence). This CDR3 spans 14 amino acids. CDR3 DNA: TGTGCCACCAGCAAGGACAGGGCGAACACTGAAGCTTTCTTT. Encoded protein: CATSKDRANTEAFF. Looking up the rest from reference TRBV15 and TRBJ1-1 gives the full variable domain: DAMVIQNPRYQVTQFGKPVTLSCSQTLNHNVMYWYQQKSSQAPKLLFHYYDKDFNNEADTPDNFQSRRPNTSFCFLDIRSPGLGDTAMYLCATSKDRANTEAFFGQGTRLTVV.

The chain links TRBV10-3 to TRBJ2-7; 8 bases match TRBD1. V lost 2 bases and J lost 6; bases outside the gene matches: 0. The CDR3 totals 12 residues. The germline V gene encodes CDR1 ENHRY and CDR2 SYGVKD. The CDR3 protein is CAISEDRGEQYF. Here the CDR3 DNA reads TGTGCCATCAGTGAGGACAGGGGCGAGCAGTACTTC.

There are a few counts of this clone. The junction departs from the called germline gene at one end, perhaps through a read error. The chain couples TRBV14 to TRBJ2-7; 9 bases agree with TRBD2. The CDR3 has 15 residues. Germline CDR1 reads SGHDN; CDR2 reads FVKESK. The CDR3, as DNA: TGTGCCAGCAGCCAATTAGCGGGAGTCTCCCACGAGCAGTACTTC. This translates into CASSQLAGVSHEQYF.

This clone came up a few times. V is TRBV4-3 and J is TRBJ1-2; possibly TRBD1 for D (5 bases). The V end was cut by 0 bases, the J end by 8 bases, with 10 bases between. This CDR3 contains 13 residues. Germline V lookup: CDR1 LGHNA, CDR2 YSLEER. Here the CDR3 reads CASSQDWGEGYTF. In DNA, the CDR3 is TGCGCCAGCAGCCAAGATTGGGGGGAGGGCTACACCTTC.

This clone has only a few counts. This chain joins TRBV13 and TRBJ2-7; D perhaps matches TRBD2 (5 bases). The V gene lost 2 bases and the J gene lost 4 bases, with 15 bases spanning the gap. The length of the CDR3 is 15 residues. From germline, CDR1 is PRHDT and CDR2 FYEKMQ (reference sequence). The CDR3 DNA is TGTGCCAGCAGCTTATTACGAGGGAGCCTATACGAGCAGTACTTC. Protein sequence: CASSLLRGSLYEQYF.

The chain joins TRBV20-1 to TRBJ2-1; no definite D call. V lost 4 bases, J lost 3 bases, and 4 bases lay in between. The germline V gene encodes CDR1 DFQATT and CDR2 SNEGSKA (reference sequence). The CDR3 contains 11 residues. The CDR3, as DNA: TGCAGTGCTATAAACTACAATGAGCAGTTCTTC. Protein product: CSAINYNEQFF.

The CDR3 is CASSQGTSGSVGRGQYF. The CDR3 DNA reads TGTGCCAGCAGCCAAGGGACTAGCGGGAGTGTAGGCAGGGGGCAGTATTTT. The J gene is TRBJ2-3, the V gene TRBV4-2, with 13 bases fitting TRBD2. Germline V gene data show CDR1 as LGHNA and CDR2 as YNFKEQ. The CDR3 loop spans 17 amino acids. The junction had 12 bases not matched to a gene; V was cut back by 1 base and J by 11 bases.

This clone was detected a few times. V and J are TRBV9 and TRBJ1-4, with 8 bases lining up with TRBD1. Germline V gene sequence: CDR1 SGDLS, CDR2 YYNGEE. With V trimmed by 3 bases and J by 5 bases, 3 bases remained unmatched. The CDR3 has 14 amino acids. CDR3 in DNA: TGTGCCAGCAGCGACAGGGGGAGGAATGAAAAACTGTTTTTT. As protein: CASSDRGRNEKLFF. Looking up the rest from reference TRBV9 and TRBJ1-4 gives the full variable domain: DSGVTQTPKHLITATGQRVTLRCSPRSGDLSVYWYQQSLDQGLQFLIQYYNGEERAKGNILERFSAQQFPDLHSELNLSSLELGDSALYFCASSDRGRNEKLFFGSGTQLSVL.

CDR3 loop: CASAQDGYNEQFF. The CDR3 DNA reads TGTGCCAGCGCCCAGGATGGATACAATGAGCAGTTCTTC. The chain is built from TRBV6-4 and TRBJ2-1; D not certain. The CDR3 extends over 13 amino acids. The V gene's germline CDR1 is MRHNA and CDR2 SNTAGT. Between the trimmed V and J ends, which lost 8 bases and 4 bases, there was a span of 12 bases.

The table lists this clone with a few counts. The chain is built from TRBV2 and TRBJ2-1; 9 nucleotides align to TRBD2. V was pared by 10 bases and J by 3 bases, with 4 bases of the junction left unmatched. Germline V lookup: CDR1 SNHLY, CDR2 FYNNEI. This CDR3 region has 13 residues. CDR3 coding DNA: TGTGCCACCACGACTAGCGGCTACAATGAGCAGTTCTTC. Translating it yields CATTTSGYNEQFF.

The chain couples TRBV18 to TRBJ2-1, with TRBD1 matching 8 bases. V shed 7 bases and J 10 bases; nucleotides not matched to a gene: 6. Germline V gives CDR1 KGHSH, CDR2 LQKENI. The CDR3 is 12 residues long. The CDR3 here is CASCQGADEQFF. In DNA, the CDR3 is TGTGCCAGCTGCCAGGGGGCAGACGAGCAGTTCTTC.

Only a few counts were recorded for this clone. The gene calls are TRBV25-1 and TRBJ2-7, with 8 bases that match TRBD1. The CDR3 spans 12 residues. With V trimmed by 8 bases and J by 6 bases, 6 bases remained unmatched. Germline CDR1 MGHDK, CDR2 SYGVNS. The CDR3 DNA follows: TGTGCCAGCTGGGACAGGTACGGCGAGCAGTACTTC. This translates into CASWDRYGEQYF.

This clone has only a few counts. The chain uses TRBV7-8 and TRBJ2-3, with a tentative D call TRBD1 (5 bases). The CDR3 sequence is 16 residues long. V was trimmed by 6 bases and J by 4 bases, leaving 20 bases between them. The V gene's germline CDR1 is SGHVS and CDR2 FQNEAQ. In nucleotides, the CDR3 is TGTGCCAGCAGTTCCGTTCAGGGTGTCGGATCAGATACGCAGTATTTT. Encoded protein: CASSSVQGVGSDTQYF.

This clone was seen only a few times. V gene TRBV28 combines with J gene TRBJ1-2, with unresolved D. The germline V and J ends were trimmed by 6 bases and 8 bases, with 16 bases remaining between them. CDR3 length: 13 residues. CDR1 and CDR2 (germline): MDHEN, SYDVKM. The CDR3 sequence: CASSWGGRLGYTF. CDR3 DNA: TGTGCCAGCAGCTGGGGAGGGCGGCTCGGCTACACCTTC.

The chain recombines TRBV4-1 with TRBJ2-1, with 15 bases that match TRBD2. Looked up from germline, CDR1 is MGHRA and CDR2 is YSYEKL. V was clipped by 5 bases and J by 5 bases; unmatched bases: 10. The CDR3 spans 18 residues. CDR3 coding DNA: TGCGCCAGCAGCGGATCGGGACTAGCGGGAGGTAACCACAATGAGCAGTTCTTC. As protein: CASSGSGLAGGNHNEQFF.

This clone was observed at least ten times. This rearrangement joins TRBV30 to TRBJ2-1; possible D gene TRBD2, 6 bases. The CDR3 is 14 amino acids. Per germline, CDR1 GTSNPN and CDR2 SVGIG (reference sequence). CDR3 nucleotide sequence: TGTGCTGCCCCCCGGGGACTCCCCTACAATGAGCAGTTCTTC. It specifies CAAPRGLPYNEQFF. Looking up the rest from reference TRBV30 and TRBJ2-1 gives the full variable domain: SQTIHQWPATLVQPVGSPLSLECTVEGTSNPNLYWYRQAAGRGLQLLFYSVGIGQISSEVPQNLSASRPQDRQFILSSKKLLLSDSGFYLCAAPRGLPYNEQFFGPGTRLTVL.

CDR3 nucleotides: TGCAGCGTCGTCGACGGGATTACGAACGAGCAGTACTTC. This translates into CSVVDGITNEQYF. This rearrangement joins TRBV29-1 to TRBJ2-7; D is possibly TRBD2 (5 bases). Trimming removed 6 bases at V and 5 bases at J, with 17 bases between. Germline V CDR1 and CDR2: SQVTM, ANQGSEA. CDR3 length equals 13 residues.